The T cell receptor (beta chain) under discussion was sequenced for a study of T cells after yellow fever vaccination. Looking at the study overall: The authors prepared low-cell-number fractions using SMART-Seq v4 Ultra Low Input. General study findings and limits: Compared with primary, the secondary response was weaker and peaked at day 5, not 15. A limited proportion of clonotypes was detected within both the CD4 and CD8 compartments.

The V gene end was trimmed by 5 bases and the J gene end by 4 bases; junction bases not matched to a gene: 4. CDR1 SGHRS and CDR2 YFSETQ come from the germline V gene. The CDR3 contains 13 residues. This clonotype occurred many times. Its specificity is not known. TCR cDNA, made by 5'RACE template switching, carried an added universal primer site and UMIs. TCRdb called the 5' RACE reads again in MiXCR, with one record for every CDR3 protein. The top ten hold roughly 2.5% of the sample, which has 100,000 to 150,000 distinct CDR3 sequences, around 7.4% seen once. The chain joins TRBV5-1 to TRBJ1-1, with 8 bases aligning to TRBD1. The clonotype comes from a man between 18 and 29 years old who received the YFV17D yellow fever vaccine. The sequencing used CD4+ T cells sorted from PBMCs, collected less than 11 days after the first yellow fever vaccination. The CDR3 sequence is CASRQTGGTEAFF. The CDR3 DNA reads as TGCGCCAGCAGACAAACAGGGGGCACTGAAGCTTTCTTT.